This passage covers 21 T cell receptor beta chains from one sample sequenced in a study of control samples from healthy donors and cancer patients. The method was immunoSEQ multiplex PCR; TCRdb's version includes in-frame clones alone and lacks a portion of them. Among 100,000 or so clones listed, 83% were seen once. The specimen was blood. The source of these receptors is a woman between 50 and 59 years old in good health.

This chain links TRBV5-4 with TRBJ1-1; a weak D match, TRBD1 (6 bases). The V end was cut by 8 bases, the J end by 2 bases, with 13 bases between. CDR1 and CDR2 from the germline V gene are SGHNT and YYREEE (reference sequence). The CDR3 is 13 amino acids. CDR3 residues: CASAGHLNTEAFF. The CDR3 nucleotides read TGTGCCAGTGCGGGACACCTAAACACTGAAGCTTTCTTT.

The rearrangement uses TRBV11-3 and TRBJ1-1; D possibly corresponds to TRBD1 (6 bases). CDR3 length: 15 amino acids. Germline assignment: CDR1 SGHNT and CDR2 YENEEA. Trimming removed 4 bases from V and 0 bases from J, with 12 bases in between. The chain's CDR3 is CASSSPDSMNTEAFF. The CDR3 DNA reads as TGTGCCAGCAGCTCCCCGGACAGTATGAACACTGAAGCTTTCTTT.

This clone was detected a few times. J is TRBJ1-1 and V is TRBV7-9; D is possibly TRBD1 (6 bases). Per the germline V gene, CDR1 is SEHNR and CDR2 is FQNEAQ (reference sequence). V shed 0 bases and J shed 5 bases, with 10 bases lying between them. This CDR3 region has 14 residues. CDR3 in amino acids: CASSLATRGTEAFF. The CDR3 DNA is TGTGCCAGCAGCTTAGCGACCAGGGGAACTGAAGCTTTCTTT.

This chain uses TRBV12-3 or TRBV12-4 with TRBJ2-5; D gene ambiguous. Trimming shortened V by 4 bases and J by 2 bases, and 8 bases separated the two germline ends. The CDR3 extends over 13 amino acids. The CDR3 reads CASSWSRQETQYF. In DNA, the CDR3 is TGTGCCAGCAGTTGGAGCAGACAAGAGACCCAGTACTTC.

This clone was detected a few times. The chain couples TRBV5-1 to TRBJ2-5; D could derive from TRBD1 or TRBD2 (7 bases each). Deletions cut 6 bases from V and 0 bases from J, with 15 bases between. The germline V gene has CDR1 SGHRS and CDR2 YFSETQ. CDR3 length equals 15 residues. The DNA of the CDR3 is TGCGCCAGCACCCGACAGGGAGGGGACCAAGAGACCCAGTACTTC. Amino acid sequence: CASTRQGGDQETQYF.

The chain recombines TRBV5-5 with TRBJ1-1, with D possibly being TRBD1 (5 bases). V dropped 7 bases and J dropped 7 bases, with 17 bases sitting between them. This CDR3 contains 13 residues. Germline assignment: CDR1 SGHKS and CDR2 YYEKEE (reference sequence). The CDR3 nucleotides are TGTGCCAGCGCCCGGGGGTGGGCAGATGAAGCTTTCTTT. Amino acid sequence: CASARGWADEAFF.

The chain recombines TRBV2 with TRBJ1-6, with D perhaps matching TRBD1 (5 bases). The ends were cut back, 1 base at V and 18 bases at J, with 16 bases in the middle. The CDR3 runs to 13 residues. Germline V gene lookup returns CDR1 SNHLY and CDR2 FYNNEI. The CDR3 DNA sequence: TGTGCCAGCAGTGAAGATTGGGGCTTCGGACACCACTTT. Protein: CASSEDWGFGHHF.

This chain joins TRBV4-2 and TRBJ2-1, with D tentatively TRBD1 or TRBD2 (5 bases each). The germline CDR1 and CDR2 sequences are LGHNA and YNFKEQ. V was clipped by 4 bases and J by 6 bases, with 25 bases between them. This CDR3 comprises 18 residues. DNA of the CDR3: TGTGCCAGCAGCCCGAACCCCCCCTCGGGACCAGTAGCCAATGAGCAGTTCTTC. Translation: CASSPNPPSGPVANEQFF.

J is TRBJ2-2 and V is TRBV7-2; D unresolved. Germline assignment: CDR1 SGHTA and CDR2 FQGNSA. The CDR3 covers 13 residues. V lost 1 base and J lost 4, with 4 bases in between. As DNA, the CDR3 is TGTGCCAGCAGCTTAGGTTCCACCGGGGAGCTGTTTTTT. Translated: CASSLGSTGELFF.

This clone was found a few times. The J gene is TRBJ1-2, the V gene TRBV29-1; no clear D. The CDR3 contains 14 residues. The germline gives CDR1 SQVTM, CDR2 ANQGSEA. With 5 bases removed from V and 9 bases from J, the gap between germline ends came to 22 bases. The CDR3 region is CSVRVGSPERSYTF. CDR3 coding DNA: TGCAGCGTTAGGGTAGGGAGTCCAGAGCGGAGCTACACCTTC. Variable domain in full (rest from reference TRBV29-1 and TRBJ1-2): SAVISQKPSRDICQRGTSLTIQCQVDSQVTMMFWYRQQPGQSLTLIATANQGSEATYESGFVIDKFPISRPNLTFSTLTVSNMSPEDSSIYLCSVRVGSPERSYTFGSGTRLTVV.

The rearrangement uses TRBV25-1 and TRBJ1-4; tentatively, D is TRBD1 (6 bases). Deletions cut 4 bases from V and 8 bases from J, with 11 bases between. The CDR3 sequence is 13 residues long. CDR1 is MGHDK, CDR2 SYGVNS, per germline. This CDR3 reads CASSGTGTEKLFF. The CDR3 coding sequence is TGTGCCAGCAGTGGGACCGGGACAGAAAAACTGTTTTTT.

The chain carries TRBV10-3 and TRBJ1-2, with TRBD1 as a possible D gene (6 bases). There are 17 residues in the CDR3. Germline V gene sequence: CDR1 ENHRY, CDR2 SYGVKD. V was pared by 2 bases and J by 1 base, with 17 bases between. The DNA for the CDR3 is TGTGCCATCAGTGAGCCGGACAGCGATCCCCTTAACTATGGCTACACCTTC. Translation gives CAISEPDSDPLNYGYTF.

The chain carries TRBV3-1 (or the pseudogene TRBV3-2) and TRBJ2-5; 9 bases agree with TRBD1. The CDR3 contains 17 residues. J gave up 5 bases and V 1 base, and 11 bases lay outside the gene matches. CDR1 is LGHDT and CDR2 is YNNKEL in the germline V gene (reference sequence). The CDR3 reads CASSQGSLHDRGETQYF. The CDR3 DNA reads as TGTGCCAGCAGCCAAGGTTCTCTCCACGACAGGGGGGAGACCCAGTACTTC.

A single count supports this clone. The J gene is TRBJ2-5, the V gene TRBV7-9; D gene unclear. The germline V gene encodes CDR1 SEHNR and CDR2 FQNEAQ (reference sequence). With 1 base removed from V and 6 bases from J, the gap between germline ends came to 9 bases. The CDR3 runs 13 residues. The CDR3 sequence is CASSLDPFKTQYF. The CDR3 DNA reads TGTGCCAGCAGCTTAGATCCTTTTAAGACCCAGTACTTC.

This clone has a single count. V gene TRBV5-4 combines with J gene TRBJ1-3; 9 bases map to TRBD1. The CDR3 consists of 13 residues. CDR1 SGHNT and CDR2 YYREEE come from the germline V gene (reference sequence). V trimming: 2 bases; J trimming: 8 bases; junction bases outside the gene matches: 2. CDR3 DNA: TGTGCCAGCAGCTTACAGGGGGCTGACACCATATATTTT. Amino acids: CASSLQGADTIYF.

V gene TRBV24-1 combines with J gene TRBJ2-3, with D hard to call. Germline assignment: CDR1 KGHDR and CDR2 SFDVKD. The CDR3 sequence is 16 residues long. The V end lost 11 bases, the J end lost 0 bases, and 20 bases lay between the germline ends. The CDR3 protein is CAIRPGRMSSTDTQYF. Written as DNA, the CDR3 is TGTGCCATACGCCCCGGACGGATGTCTAGCACAGATACGCAGTATTTT.

J is TRBJ2-1 and V is TRBV7-3; perhaps TRBD1 as D (6 bases). Trimming shortened V by 2 bases and J by 12 bases, and 23 bases separated the two germline ends. The CDR3 is made up of 16 amino acids. Germline V CDR1 and CDR2: SGHTA, FQGTGA. The chain's CDR3 is CASSLEFQGSPHGQFF. Here the CDR3 DNA reads TGTGCCAGCAGCTTAGAATTTCAGGGGTCCCCTCACGGGCAGTTCTTC.

This rearrangement joins TRBV6-2 or TRBV6-3 to TRBJ1-4; no firm D call. The V and J ends lost 0 bases and 11 bases respectively, with 13 bases between them. CDR1 MNHEY and CDR2 SVGEGT come from the germline V gene. This CDR3 is built from 14 residues. The CDR3 DNA follows: TGTGCCAGCAGTTACTCGACGTCAGGACCTAAACTGTTTTTT. Translated, it gives CASSYSTSGPKLFF.

For this clone: One base separates it from a far larger clone, so it is likely a read error. Other DNA sequences from this sample encode an identical CDR3 as well. This chain uses TRBV7-9 with TRBJ2-1; no reliable D call. V lost 0 bases, J lost 8 bases, and 5 bases lay in between. This CDR3 is built from 12 residues. In germline, CDR1 is SEHNR, CDR2 FQNEAQ (reference sequence). The CDR3 nucleotides are TGTGCCAGCAGCTTAGCGACGTATGAGCAGTTCTTC. It specifies CASSLATYEQFF.

CDR3 nucleotides: TGTGCCAGTAGTCCGTACCGCGGTACGCAGTATTTT. It is translated as CASSPYRGTQYF. The chain employs TRBV19 and TRBJ2-3, with D unclear. There are 12 residues in the CDR3. V lost 5 bases and J 8 bases, leaving 11 bases between the germline ends. CDR1 is LNHDA, CDR2 SQIVND, per germline (reference sequence).

The chain has TRBV28 and TRBJ2-2; D ambiguous. V dropped 6 bases and J dropped 4 bases, with 6 bases sitting between them. This CDR3 has 12 amino acids. Germline V gene sequence: CDR1 MDHEN, CDR2 SYDVKM. The CDR3 protein is CASSPITGELFF. The DNA for the CDR3 is TGTGCCAGCAGCCCCATCACCGGGGAGCTGTTTTTT.